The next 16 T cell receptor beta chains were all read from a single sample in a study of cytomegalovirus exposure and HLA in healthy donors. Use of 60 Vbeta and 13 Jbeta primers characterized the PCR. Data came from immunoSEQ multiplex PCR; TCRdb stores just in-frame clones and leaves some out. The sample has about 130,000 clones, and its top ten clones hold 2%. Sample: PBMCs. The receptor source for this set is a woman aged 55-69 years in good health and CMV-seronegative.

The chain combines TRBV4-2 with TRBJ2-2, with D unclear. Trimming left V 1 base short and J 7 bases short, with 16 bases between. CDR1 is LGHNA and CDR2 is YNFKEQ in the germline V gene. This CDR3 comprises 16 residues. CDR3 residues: CASSQVPQYRGGELFF. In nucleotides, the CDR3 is TGTGCCAGCAGCCAAGTCCCCCAGTACCGCGGCGGGGAGCTGTTTTTT.

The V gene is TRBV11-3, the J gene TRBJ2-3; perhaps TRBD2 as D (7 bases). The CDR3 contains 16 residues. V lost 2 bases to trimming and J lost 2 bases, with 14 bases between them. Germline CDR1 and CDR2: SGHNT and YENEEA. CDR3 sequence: CASSLNGGGHTDTQYF. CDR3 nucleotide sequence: TGTGCCAGCAGCTTAAACGGCGGGGGCCACACAGATACGCAGTATTTT.

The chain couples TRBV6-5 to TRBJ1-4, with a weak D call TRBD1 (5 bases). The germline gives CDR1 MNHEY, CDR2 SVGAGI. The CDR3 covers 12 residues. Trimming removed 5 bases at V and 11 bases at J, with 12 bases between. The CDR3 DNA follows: TGTGCCAGCAGTCCTCCCGGGGGGAAACTGTTTTTT. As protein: CASSPPGGKLFF.

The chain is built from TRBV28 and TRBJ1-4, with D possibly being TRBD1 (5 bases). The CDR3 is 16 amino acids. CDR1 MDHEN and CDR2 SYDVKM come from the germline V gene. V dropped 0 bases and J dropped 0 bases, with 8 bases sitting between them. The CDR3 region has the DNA TGTGCCAGCAGTTTATGGGACATAGCAACTAATGAAAAACTGTTTTTT. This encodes CASSLWDIATNEKLFF. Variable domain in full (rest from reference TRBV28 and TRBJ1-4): DVKVTQSSRYLVKRTGEKVFLECVQDMDHENMFWYRQDPGLGLRLIYFSYDVKMKEKGDIPEGYSVSREKKERFSLILESASTNQTSMYLCASSLWDIATNEKLFFGSGTQLSVL.

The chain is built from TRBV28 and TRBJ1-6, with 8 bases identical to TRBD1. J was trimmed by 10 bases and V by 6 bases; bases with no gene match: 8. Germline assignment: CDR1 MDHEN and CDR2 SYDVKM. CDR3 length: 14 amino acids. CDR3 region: CASSLGQGGSPLHF. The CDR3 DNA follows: TGTGCCAGCAGCCTAGGACAGGGCGGCTCACCCCTCCACTTT.

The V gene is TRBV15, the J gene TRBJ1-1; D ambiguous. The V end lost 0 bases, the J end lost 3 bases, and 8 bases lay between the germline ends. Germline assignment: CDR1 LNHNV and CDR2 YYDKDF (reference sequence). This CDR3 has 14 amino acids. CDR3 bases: TGTGCCACCAGCAGAGATTACGGGGACACTGAAGCTTTCTTT. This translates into CATSRDYGDTEAFF. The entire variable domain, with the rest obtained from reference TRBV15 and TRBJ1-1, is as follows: DAMVIQNPRYQVTQFGKPVTLSCSQTLNHNVMYWYQQKSSQAPKLLFHYYDKDFNNEADTPDNFQSRRPNTSFCFLDIRSPGLGDTAMYLCATSRDYGDTEAFFGQGTRLTVV.

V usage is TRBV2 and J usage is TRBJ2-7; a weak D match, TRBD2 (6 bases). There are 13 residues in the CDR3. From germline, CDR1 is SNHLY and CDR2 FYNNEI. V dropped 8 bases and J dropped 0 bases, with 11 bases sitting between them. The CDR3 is CASGGVPSYEQYF. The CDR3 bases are TGTGCCAGCGGCGGGGTACCCTCCTACGAGCAGTACTTC.

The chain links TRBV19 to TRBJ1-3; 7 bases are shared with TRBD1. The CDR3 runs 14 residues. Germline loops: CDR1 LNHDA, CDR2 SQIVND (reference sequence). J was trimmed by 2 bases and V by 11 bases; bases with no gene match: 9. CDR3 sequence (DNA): TGTGCCTCAAACACCGGACAGGCTGGAAACACCATATATTTT. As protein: CASNTGQAGNTIYF.

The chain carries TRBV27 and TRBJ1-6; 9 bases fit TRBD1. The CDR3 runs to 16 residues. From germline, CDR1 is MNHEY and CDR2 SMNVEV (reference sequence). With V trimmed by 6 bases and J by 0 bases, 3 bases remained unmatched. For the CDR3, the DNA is TGTGCCAGCAGGGGACAGGGTAGCTCCTATAATTCACCCCTCCACTTT. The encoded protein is CASRGQGSSYNSPLHF.

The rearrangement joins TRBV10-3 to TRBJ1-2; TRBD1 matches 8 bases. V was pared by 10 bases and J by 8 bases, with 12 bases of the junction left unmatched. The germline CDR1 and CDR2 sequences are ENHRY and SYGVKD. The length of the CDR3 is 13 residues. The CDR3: CASNRGSGEGYTF. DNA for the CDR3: TGTGCCAGCAACAGGGGGTCTGGGGAAGGCTACACCTTC.

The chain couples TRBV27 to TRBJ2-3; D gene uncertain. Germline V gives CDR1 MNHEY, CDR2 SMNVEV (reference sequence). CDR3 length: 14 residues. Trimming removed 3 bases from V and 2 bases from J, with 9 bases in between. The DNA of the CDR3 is TGTGCCAGCAGTTTTAACTTGTACACAGATACGCAGTATTTT. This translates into CASSFNLYTDTQYF.

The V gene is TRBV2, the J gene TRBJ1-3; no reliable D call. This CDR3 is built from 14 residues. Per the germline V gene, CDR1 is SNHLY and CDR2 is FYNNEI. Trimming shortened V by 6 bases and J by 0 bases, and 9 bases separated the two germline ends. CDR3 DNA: TGTGCCAGCAGAGAGGGAACCTCTGGAAACACCATATATTTT. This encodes CASREGTSGNTIYF.

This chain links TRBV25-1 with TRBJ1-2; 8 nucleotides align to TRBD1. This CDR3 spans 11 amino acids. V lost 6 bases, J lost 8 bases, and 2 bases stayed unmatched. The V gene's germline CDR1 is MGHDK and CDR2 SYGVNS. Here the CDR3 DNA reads TGTGCCAGCAGAACAGGGGGGGGCTACACCTTC. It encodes CASRTGGGYTF.

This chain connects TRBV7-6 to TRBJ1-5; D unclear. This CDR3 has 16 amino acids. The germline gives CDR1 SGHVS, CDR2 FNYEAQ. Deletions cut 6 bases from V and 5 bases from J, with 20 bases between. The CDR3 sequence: CASRSPSSMEYQPQHF. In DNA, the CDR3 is TGTGCCAGCAGGTCCCCCAGTTCGATGGAGTATCAGCCCCAGCATTTT.

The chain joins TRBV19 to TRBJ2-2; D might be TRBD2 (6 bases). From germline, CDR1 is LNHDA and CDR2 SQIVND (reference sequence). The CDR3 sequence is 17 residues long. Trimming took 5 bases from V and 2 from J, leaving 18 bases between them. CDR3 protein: CASSGGLGVYNTGELFF. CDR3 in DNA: TGTGCCAGTAGTGGGGGACTTGGGGTTTATAACACCGGGGAGCTGTTTTTT.

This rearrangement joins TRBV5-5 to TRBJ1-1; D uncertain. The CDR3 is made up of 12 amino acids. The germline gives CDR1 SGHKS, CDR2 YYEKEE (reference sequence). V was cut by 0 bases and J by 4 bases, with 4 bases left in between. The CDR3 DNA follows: TGTGCCAGCAGCTTGGAGAGCACTGAAGCTTTCTTT. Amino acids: CASSLESTEAFF.